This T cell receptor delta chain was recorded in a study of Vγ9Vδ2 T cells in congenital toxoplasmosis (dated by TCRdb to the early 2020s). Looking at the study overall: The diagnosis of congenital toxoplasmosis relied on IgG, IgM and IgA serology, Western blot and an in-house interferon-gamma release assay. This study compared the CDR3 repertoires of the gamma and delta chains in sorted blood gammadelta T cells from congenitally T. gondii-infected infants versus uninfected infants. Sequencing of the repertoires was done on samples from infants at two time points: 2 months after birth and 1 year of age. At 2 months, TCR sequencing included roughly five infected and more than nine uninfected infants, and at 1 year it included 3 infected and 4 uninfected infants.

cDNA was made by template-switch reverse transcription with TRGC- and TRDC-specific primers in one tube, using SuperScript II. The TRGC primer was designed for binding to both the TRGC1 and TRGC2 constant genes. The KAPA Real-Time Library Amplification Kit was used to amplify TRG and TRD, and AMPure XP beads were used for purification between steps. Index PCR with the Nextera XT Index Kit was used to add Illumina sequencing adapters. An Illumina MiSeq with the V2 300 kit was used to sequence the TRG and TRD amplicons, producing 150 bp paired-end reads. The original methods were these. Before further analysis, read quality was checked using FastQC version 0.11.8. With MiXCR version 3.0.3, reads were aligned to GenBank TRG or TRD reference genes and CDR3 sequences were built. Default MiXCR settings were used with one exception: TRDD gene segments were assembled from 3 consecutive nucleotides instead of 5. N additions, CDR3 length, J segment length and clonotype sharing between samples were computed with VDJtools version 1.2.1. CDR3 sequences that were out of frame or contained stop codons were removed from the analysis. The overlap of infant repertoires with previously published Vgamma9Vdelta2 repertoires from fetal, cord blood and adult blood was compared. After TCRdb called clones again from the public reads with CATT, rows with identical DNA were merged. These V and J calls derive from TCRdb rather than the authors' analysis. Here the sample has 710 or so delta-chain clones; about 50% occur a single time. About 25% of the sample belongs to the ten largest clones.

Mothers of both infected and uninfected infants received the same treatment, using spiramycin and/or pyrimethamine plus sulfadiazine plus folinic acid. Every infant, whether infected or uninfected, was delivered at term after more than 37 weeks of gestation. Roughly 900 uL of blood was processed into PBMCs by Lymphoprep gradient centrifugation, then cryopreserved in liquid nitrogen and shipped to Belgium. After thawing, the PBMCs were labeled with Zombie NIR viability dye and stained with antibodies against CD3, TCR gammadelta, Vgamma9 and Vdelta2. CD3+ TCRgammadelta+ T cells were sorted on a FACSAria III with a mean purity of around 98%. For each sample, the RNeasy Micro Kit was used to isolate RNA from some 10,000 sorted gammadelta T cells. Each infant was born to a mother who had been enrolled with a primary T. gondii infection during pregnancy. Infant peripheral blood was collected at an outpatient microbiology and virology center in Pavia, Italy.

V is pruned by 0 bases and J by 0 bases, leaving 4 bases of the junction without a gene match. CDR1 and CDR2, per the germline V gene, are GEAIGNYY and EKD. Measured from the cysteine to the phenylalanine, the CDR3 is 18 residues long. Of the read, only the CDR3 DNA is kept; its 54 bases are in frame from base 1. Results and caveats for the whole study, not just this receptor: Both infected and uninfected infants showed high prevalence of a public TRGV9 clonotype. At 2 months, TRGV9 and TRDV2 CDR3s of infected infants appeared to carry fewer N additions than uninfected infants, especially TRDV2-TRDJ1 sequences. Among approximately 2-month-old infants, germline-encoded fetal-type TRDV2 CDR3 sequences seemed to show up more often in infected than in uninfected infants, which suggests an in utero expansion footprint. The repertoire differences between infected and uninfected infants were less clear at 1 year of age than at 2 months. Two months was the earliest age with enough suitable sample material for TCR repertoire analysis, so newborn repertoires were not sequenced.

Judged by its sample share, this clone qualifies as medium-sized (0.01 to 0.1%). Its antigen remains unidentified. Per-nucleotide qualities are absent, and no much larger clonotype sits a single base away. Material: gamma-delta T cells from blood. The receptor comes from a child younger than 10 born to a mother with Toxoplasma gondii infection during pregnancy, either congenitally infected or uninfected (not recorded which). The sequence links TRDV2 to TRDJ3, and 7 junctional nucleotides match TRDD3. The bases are TGTGCCTGTGACACCTGGGGGACCAGCTCCTGGGACACCCGACAGATGTTTTTC. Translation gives CACDTWGTSSWDTRQMFF.